The 12 T cell receptor beta chains below come from one sample, sequenced in a study of cytomegalovirus exposure and HLA in healthy donors. The primer mix had 60 Vbeta and 13 Jbeta primers. The data were produced by immunoSEQ multiplex PCR, yet TCRdb's version contains in-frame clones alone and is incomplete. The sample includes about 130,000 clones. Material for sequencing was PBMCs. These receptors all come from a man between 18 and 35 years old in good health and CMV-seronegative.

The chain links TRBV4-3 to TRBJ2-7; 11 nucleotides agree with TRBD2. The germline V gene has CDR1 LGHNA and CDR2 YSLEER. Unmatched junction bases numbered 2, after V lost 0 bases and J lost 1 base. This CDR3 is 16 amino acids long. The DNA for the CDR3 is TGCGCCAGCAGCCAAGACCCTAGCGGGGGGTCCTACGAGCAGTACTTC. Translation: CASSQDPSGGSYEQYF.

The chain uses TRBV7-2 and TRBJ2-1; 7 bases match TRBD1. CDR1 and CDR2 from the germline V gene are SGHTA and FQGNSA. Germline trimming cut 5 bases from V and 0 bases from J; bases unmatched to any gene: 1. This CDR3 is 14 amino acids long. This chain's CDR3 is CASSPGGSYNEQFF. CDR3 bases: TGTGCCAGCAGCCCAGGGGGCTCCTACAATGAGCAGTTCTTC.

V is TRBV6-6 and J is TRBJ2-7; TRBD1 agrees at 10 bases. Looked up from germline, CDR1 is MNHNY and CDR2 is SVGAGI (reference sequence). This CDR3 has 15 residues. The V segment lost 5 bases and the J segment 0 bases; nucleotides outside the gene matches: 4. The CDR3 protein is CASSAGQGSSYEQYF. The DNA for the CDR3 is TGTGCCAGCAGTGCGGGACAGGGGAGCTCCTACGAGCAGTACTTC.

This chain uses TRBV7-3 with TRBJ2-7; a possible D gene is TRBD2 (6 bases). Per the germline V gene, CDR1 is SGHTA and CDR2 is FQGTGA. The V gene lost 5 bases and the J gene lost 3 bases, with 14 bases spanning the gap. CDR3 length: 14 residues. CDR3 nucleotide sequence: TGTGCCAGCAGCCCACTCCCCGGGAGCTACGAGCAGTACTTC. Its protein product is CASSPLPGSYEQYF.

The chain has TRBV5-1 and TRBJ2-6; TRBD1 agrees at 12 bases. The CDR3 loop spans 18 amino acids. The germline CDR1 and CDR2 sequences are SGHRS and YFSETQ. The J segment lost 4 bases and the V segment lost 4 bases, leaving 9 bases of the junction unmatched. In DNA, the CDR3 is TGCGCCAGCAGCCCGGGGACAGGGGGCTCTTGGGGGGCCAACGTCCTGACTTTC. Amino acid sequence: CASSPGTGGSWGANVLTF.

The V and J genes are TRBV28 and TRBJ1-1; D unresolved. Germline V gene data show CDR1 as MDHEN and CDR2 as SYDVKM. V lost 8 bases to trimming and J lost 0 bases, with 7 bases between them. The CDR3 length is 12 residues. CDR3 nucleotide sequence: TGTGCCAGCGTTCAGATGAACACTGAAGCTTTCTTT. Its protein is CASVQMNTEAFF.

This chain joins TRBV11-2 and TRBJ1-5; no firm D call. Trimming stripped 5 bases from V and 8 bases from J, with 19 bases between. Germline V gene data show CDR1 as SGHAT and CDR2 as FQNNGV. The length of the CDR3 is 15 residues. This CDR3 is CASSLGLGSWEPQHF. DNA for the CDR3: TGTGCCAGCAGCCTAGGTTTGGGGAGCTGGGAGCCCCAGCATTTT.

The chain carries TRBV28 and TRBJ2-2; 7 bases align to TRBD1. The V segment lost 6 bases and the J segment 1 base; nucleotides outside the gene matches: 11. This CDR3 is built from 17 residues. From germline, CDR1 is MDHEN and CDR2 SYDVKM. In DNA, the CDR3 is TGTGCCAGCAGCCCCAGTTATAGGACAGGGAACACCGGGGAGCTGTTTTTT. Protein: CASSPSYRTGNTGELFF.

About this clone: The junction departs from the called germline gene at one end, perhaps through a read error. The chain combines TRBV28 with TRBJ1-2; TRBD1 might be the D (5 bases). The germline CDR1 and CDR2 sequences are MDHEN and SYDVKM. The CDR3 totals 12 residues. This CDR3 reads CASSPSRTSGVF. CDR3 nucleotide sequence: TGTGCCAGCAGTCCCTCAAGGACATCCGGCGTCTTC.

The rearrangement joins TRBV15 to TRBJ2-1, with D maybe TRBD1 (5 bases). Germline CDR1 reads LNHNV; CDR2 reads YYDKDF (reference sequence). The CDR3 sequence is 15 residues long. V gave up 7 bases and J gave up 6 bases, with 19 bases separating them. CDR3 in amino acids: CATIQVQQGSNEQFF. CDR3 sequence (DNA): TGTGCCACCATTCAAGTCCAGCAGGGCTCCAATGAGCAGTTCTTC.

The genes are TRBV29-1 and TRBJ2-2; D remains ambiguous. Trimming cost V 4 bases and J 0 bases, with 15 bases left between them. The CDR3 has 16 amino acids. Germline V gene sequence: CDR1 SQVTM, CDR2 ANQGSEA. The CDR3 nucleotides are TGCAGCGTTGTGACACCGACCCCCTCGAACACCGGGGAGCTGTTTTTT. Its protein product is CSVVTPTPSNTGELFF.

The gene calls are TRBV6-5 and TRBJ1-4; TRBD1 matches 7 bases. Trimming cost V 6 bases and J 8 bases; bases outside gene matches: 9. Germline CDR1 and CDR2: MNHEY and SVGAGI. The CDR3 totals 14 residues. DNA of the CDR3: TGTGCCAGCAGGCCCGGACAGGCGGGGGAAAAACTGTTTTTT. Protein: CASRPGQAGEKLFF.